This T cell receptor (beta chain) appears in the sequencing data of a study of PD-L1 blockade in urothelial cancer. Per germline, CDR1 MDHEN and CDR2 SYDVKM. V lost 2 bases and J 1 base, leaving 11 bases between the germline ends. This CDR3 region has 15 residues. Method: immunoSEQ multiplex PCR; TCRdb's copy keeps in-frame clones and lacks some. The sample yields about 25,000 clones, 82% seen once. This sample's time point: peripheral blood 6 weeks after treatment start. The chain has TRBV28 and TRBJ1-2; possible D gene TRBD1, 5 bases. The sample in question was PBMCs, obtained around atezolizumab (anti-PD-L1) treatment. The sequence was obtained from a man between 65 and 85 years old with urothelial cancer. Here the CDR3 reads CASSLGGAINYGYTF. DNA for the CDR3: TGTGCCAGCAGTTTAGGAGGGGCCATTAACTATGGCTACACCTTC.